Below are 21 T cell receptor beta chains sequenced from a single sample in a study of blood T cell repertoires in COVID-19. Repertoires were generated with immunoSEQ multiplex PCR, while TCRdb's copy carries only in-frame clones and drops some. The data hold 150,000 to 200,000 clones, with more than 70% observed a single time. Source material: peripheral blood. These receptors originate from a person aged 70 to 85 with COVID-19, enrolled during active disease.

The DNA of the CDR3 is TGTGCCATCGCGAACGGGACCTACAATGAGCAGTTCTTC. It codes for CAIANGTYNEQFF. The V gene is TRBV10-3, the J gene TRBJ2-1; weak D call: TRBD2 (5 bases). V was cut by 8 bases and J by 2 bases, with 10 bases left in between. CDR1 is ENHRY, CDR2 SYGVKD, per germline. This CDR3 contains 13 residues.

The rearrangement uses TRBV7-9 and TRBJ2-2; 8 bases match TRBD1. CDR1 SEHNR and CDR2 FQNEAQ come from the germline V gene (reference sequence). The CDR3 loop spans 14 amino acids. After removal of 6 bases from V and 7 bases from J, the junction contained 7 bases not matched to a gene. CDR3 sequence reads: CASSVTGVGGELFF. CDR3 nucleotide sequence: TGTGCCAGCAGTGTGACAGGGGTTGGCGGGGAGCTGTTTTTT.

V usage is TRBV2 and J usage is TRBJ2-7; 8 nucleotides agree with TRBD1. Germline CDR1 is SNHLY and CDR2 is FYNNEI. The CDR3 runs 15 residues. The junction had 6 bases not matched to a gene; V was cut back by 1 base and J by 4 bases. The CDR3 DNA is TGTGCCAGCAGTGAAGTTGGGCAGGGGGCTTACGAGCAGTACTTC. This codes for CASSEVGQGAYEQYF.

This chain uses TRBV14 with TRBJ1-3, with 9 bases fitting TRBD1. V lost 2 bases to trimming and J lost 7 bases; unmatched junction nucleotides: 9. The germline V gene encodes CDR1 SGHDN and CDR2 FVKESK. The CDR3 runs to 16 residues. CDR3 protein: CASSQRTGAEWNTIYF. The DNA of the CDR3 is TGTGCCAGCAGCCAACGGACAGGGGCAGAATGGAACACCATATATTTT.

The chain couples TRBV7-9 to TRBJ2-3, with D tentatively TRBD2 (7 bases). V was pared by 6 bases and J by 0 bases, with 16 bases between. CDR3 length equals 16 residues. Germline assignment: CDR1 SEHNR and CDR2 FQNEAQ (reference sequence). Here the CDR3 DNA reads TGTGCCAGCAGTCCAACGGGGGGCCTTAGCACAGATACGCAGTATTTT. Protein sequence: CASSPTGGLSTDTQYF.

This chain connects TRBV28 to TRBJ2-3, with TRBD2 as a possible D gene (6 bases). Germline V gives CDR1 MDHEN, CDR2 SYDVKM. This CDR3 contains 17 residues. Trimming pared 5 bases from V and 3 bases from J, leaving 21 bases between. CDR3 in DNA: TGTGCCAGCAGTAGGGGCCGGACGGGGGACGTAACAGATACGCAGTATTTT. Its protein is CASSRGRTGDVTDTQYF.

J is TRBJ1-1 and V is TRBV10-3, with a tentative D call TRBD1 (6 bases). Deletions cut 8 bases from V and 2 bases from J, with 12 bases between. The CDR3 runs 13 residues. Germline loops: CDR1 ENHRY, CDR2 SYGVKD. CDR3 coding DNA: TGTGCCATCGGGAGACAGGAAAACACTGAAGCTTTCTTT. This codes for CAIGRQENTEAFF.

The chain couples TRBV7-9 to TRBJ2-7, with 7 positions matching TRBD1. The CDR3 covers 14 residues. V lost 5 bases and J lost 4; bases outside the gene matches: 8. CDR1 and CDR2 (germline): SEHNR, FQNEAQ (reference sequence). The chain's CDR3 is CASSQTQGVYEQYF. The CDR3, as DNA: TGTGCCAGCAGCCAAACCCAGGGGGTGTACGAGCAGTACTTC.

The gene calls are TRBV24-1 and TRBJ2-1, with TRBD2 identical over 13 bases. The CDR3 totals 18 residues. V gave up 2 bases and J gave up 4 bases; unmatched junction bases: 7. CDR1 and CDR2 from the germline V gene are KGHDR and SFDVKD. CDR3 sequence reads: CATSDSYPGLAGYNEQFF. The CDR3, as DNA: TGTGCCACCAGTGATTCGTACCCGGGACTAGCGGGGTACAATGAGCAGTTCTTC.

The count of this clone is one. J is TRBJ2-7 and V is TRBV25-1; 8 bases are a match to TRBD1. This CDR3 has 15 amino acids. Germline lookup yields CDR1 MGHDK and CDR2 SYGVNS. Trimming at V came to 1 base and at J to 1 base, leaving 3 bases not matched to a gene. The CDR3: CASSEWRQGSYEQYF. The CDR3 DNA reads TGTGCCAGCAGTGAATGGAGACAGGGGTCCTACGAGCAGTACTTC.

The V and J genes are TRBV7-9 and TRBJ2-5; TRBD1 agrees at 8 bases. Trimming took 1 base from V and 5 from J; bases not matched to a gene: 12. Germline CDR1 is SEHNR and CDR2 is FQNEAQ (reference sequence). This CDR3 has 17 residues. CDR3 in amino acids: CASSLVVGRGLSETQYF. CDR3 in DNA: TGTGCCAGCAGCTTAGTTGTGGGCAGGGGGCTTTCGGAGACCCAGTACTTC. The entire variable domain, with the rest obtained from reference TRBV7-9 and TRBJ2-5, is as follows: DTGVSQNPRHKITKRGQNVTFRCDPISEHNRLYWYRQTLGQGPEFLTYFQNEAQLEKSRLLSDRFSAERPKGSFSTLEIQRTEQGDSAMYLCASSLVVGRGLSETQYFGPGTRLLVL.

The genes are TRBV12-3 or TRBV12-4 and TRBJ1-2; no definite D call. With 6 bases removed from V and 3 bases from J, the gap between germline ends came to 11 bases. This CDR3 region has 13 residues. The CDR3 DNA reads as TGTGCCAGCAGCAAGTCGAGGGACTATGGCTACACCTTC. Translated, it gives CASSKSRDYGYTF.

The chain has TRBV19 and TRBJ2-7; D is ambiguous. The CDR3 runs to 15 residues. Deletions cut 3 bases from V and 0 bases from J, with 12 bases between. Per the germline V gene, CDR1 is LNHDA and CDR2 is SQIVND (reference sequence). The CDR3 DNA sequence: TGTGCCAGTAGTATGAGCGATCTCAGCTCCTACGAGCAGTACTTC. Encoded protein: CASSMSDLSSYEQYF.

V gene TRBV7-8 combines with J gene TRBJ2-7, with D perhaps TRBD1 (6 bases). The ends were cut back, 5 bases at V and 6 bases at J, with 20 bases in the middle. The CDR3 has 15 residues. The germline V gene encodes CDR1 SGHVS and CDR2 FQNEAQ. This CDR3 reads CASSRQSGTQGEQYF. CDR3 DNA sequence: TGTGCCAGCAGCCGTCAATCCGGGACACAGGGCGAGCAGTACTTC. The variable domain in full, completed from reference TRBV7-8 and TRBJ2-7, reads GAGVSQSPRYKVAKRGQDVALRCDPISGHVSLFWYQQALGQGPEFLTYFQNEAQLDKSGLPSDRFFAERPEGSVSTLKIQRTQQEDSAVYLCASSRQSGTQGEQYFGPGTRLTVT.

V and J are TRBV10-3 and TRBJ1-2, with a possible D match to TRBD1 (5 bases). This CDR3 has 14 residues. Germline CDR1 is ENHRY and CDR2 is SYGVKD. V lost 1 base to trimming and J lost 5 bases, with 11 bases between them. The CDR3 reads CAISEFATVYGYTF. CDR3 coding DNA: TGTGCCATCAGTGAGTTCGCGACAGTTTATGGCTACACCTTC.

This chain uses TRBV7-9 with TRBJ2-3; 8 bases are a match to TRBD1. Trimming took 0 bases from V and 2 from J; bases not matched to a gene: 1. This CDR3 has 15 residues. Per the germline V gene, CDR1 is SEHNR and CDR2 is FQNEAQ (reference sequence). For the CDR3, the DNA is TGTGCCAGCAGCTTAGCGCAGGGGGCCACAGATACGCAGTATTTT. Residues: CASSLAQGATDTQYF. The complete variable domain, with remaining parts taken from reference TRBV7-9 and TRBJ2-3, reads DTGVSQNPRHKITKRGQNVTFRCDPISEHNRLYWYRQTLGQGPEFLTYFQNEAQLEKSRLLSDRFSAERPKGSFSTLEIQRTEQGDSAMYLCASSLAQGATDTQYFGPGTRLTVL.

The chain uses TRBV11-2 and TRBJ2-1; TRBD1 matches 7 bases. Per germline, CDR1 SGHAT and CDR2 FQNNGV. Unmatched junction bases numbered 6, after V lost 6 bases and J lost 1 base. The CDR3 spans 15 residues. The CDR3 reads CASRPTGVSYNEQFF. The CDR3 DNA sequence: TGTGCCAGCAGACCTACAGGGGTTTCCTACAATGAGCAGTTCTTC.

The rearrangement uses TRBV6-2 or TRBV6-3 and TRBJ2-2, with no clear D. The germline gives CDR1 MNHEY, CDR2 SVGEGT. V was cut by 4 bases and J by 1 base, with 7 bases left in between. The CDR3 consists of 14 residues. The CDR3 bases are TGTGCCAGCAGTTTCACGGGGAACACCGGGGAGCTGTTTTTT. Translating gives CASSFTGNTGELFF.

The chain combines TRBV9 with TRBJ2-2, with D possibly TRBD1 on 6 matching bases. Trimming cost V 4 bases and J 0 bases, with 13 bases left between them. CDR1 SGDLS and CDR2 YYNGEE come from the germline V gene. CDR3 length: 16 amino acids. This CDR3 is CASSTRQAPNTGELFF. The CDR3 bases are TGTGCCAGCAGCACCCGACAGGCGCCGAACACCGGGGAGCTGTTTTTT. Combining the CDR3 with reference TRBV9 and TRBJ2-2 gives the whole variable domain DSGVTQTPKHLITATGQRVTLRCSPRSGDLSVYWYQQSLDQGLQFLIQYYNGEERAKGNILERFSAQQFPDLHSELNLSSLELGDSALYFCASSTRQAPNTGELFFGEGSRLTVL.

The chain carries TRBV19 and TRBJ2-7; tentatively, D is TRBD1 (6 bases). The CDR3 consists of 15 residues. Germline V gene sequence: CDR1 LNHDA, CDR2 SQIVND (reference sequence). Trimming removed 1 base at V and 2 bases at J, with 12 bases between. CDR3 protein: CASSIATGNTYEQYF. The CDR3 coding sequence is TGTGCCAGTAGTATAGCAACAGGGAACACCTACGAGCAGTACTTC.

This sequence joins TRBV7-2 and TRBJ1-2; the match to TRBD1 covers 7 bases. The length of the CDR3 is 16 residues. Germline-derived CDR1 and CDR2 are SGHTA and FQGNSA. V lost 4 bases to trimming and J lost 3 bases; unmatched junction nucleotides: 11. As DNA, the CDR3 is TGTGCCAGCAGCTATATTACAGGGGATCCGGACTATGGCTACACCTTC. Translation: CASSYITGDPDYGYTF.